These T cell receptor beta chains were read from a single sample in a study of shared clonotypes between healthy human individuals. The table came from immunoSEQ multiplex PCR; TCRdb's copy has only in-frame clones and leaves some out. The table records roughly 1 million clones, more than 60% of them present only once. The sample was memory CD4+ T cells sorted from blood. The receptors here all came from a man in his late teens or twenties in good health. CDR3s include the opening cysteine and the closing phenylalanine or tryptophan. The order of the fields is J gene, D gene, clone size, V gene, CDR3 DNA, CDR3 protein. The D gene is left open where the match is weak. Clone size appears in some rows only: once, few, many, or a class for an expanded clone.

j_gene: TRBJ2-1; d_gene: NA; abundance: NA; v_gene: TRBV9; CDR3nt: TGTGCCAGCAGCAAAGACTGGGGGGGCGCCGCTACAAATGAGCAGTTCTTC; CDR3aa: CASSKDWGGAATNEQFF
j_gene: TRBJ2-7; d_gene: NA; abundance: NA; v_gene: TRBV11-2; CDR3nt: TGTGCCAGCAGCTTAAGGCGATATACCTACGAGCAGTACTTC; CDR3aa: CASSLRRYTYEQYF
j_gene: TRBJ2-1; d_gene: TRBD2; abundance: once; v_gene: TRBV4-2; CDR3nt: TGTGCCAGCAGCCAAGATAGCGGGAGTCATAATGAGCAGTTCTTC; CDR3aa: CASSQDSGSHNEQFF
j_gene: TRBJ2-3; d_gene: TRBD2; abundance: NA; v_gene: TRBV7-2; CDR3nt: TGTGCCAGCAGCCGACTAGCGGGAGGCGAGCCGCAGTATTTT; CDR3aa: CASSRLAGGEPQYF
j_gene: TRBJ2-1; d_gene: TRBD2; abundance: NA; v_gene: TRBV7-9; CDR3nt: TGTGCCAGCAGCTACTATCTAGCGGGGTTCTACAATGAGCAGTTCTTC; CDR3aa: CASSYYLAGFYNEQFF
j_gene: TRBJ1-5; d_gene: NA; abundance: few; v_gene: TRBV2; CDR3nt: TGTGCCAGCAGTGAAGGTAATCAGCCCCAGCATTTT; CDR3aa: CASSEGNQPQHF
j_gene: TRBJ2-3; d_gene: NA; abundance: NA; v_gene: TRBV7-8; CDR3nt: TGTGCCAGCAGCTGGCGAAAGACCGGCACTGCAGATACGCAGTATTTT; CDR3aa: CASSWRKTGTADTQYF
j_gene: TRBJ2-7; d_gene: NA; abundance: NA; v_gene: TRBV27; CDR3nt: TGTGCCAGCAGTTTCCGGGACTGGCACTACGAGCAGTACTTC; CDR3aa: CASSFRDWHYEQYF
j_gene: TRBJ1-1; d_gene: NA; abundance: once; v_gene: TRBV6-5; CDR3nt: TGTGCCAGCAGTTATACCCCACAGATGAACACTGAAGCTTTCTTT; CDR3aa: CASSYTPQMNTEAFF
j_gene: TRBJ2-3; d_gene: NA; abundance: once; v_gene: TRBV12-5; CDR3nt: TGTGCTAGTGGGGCGGGGCTCACAGATACGCAGTATTTT; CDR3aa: CASGAGLTDTQYF
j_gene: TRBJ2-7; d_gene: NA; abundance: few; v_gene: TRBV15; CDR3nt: TGTGCCACCTCGACAGGCCTGACCTACGAGCAGTACTTC; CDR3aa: CATSTGLTYEQYF
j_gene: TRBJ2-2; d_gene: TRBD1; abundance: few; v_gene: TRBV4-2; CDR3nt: TGTGCCAGCAGCCCAGGACAGGCGAACACCGGGGAGCTGTTTTTT; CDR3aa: CASSPGQANTGELFF
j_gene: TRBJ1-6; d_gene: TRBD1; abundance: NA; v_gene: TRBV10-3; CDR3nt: TGTGCCATCAGTGAGTCGACAGGGGCCTATAATTCACCCCTCCACTTT; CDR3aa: CAISESTGAYNSPLHF
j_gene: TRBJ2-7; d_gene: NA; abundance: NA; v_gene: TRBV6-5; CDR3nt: TGTGCCAGCAGTTACCTTATGGGGGCCTCCTACGAGCAGTACTTC; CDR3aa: CASSYLMGASYEQYF
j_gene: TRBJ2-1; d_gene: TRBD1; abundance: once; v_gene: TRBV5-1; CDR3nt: TGCGCCAGCAGCCTACAGGGGGCCCCCTACAATGAGCAGTTCTTC; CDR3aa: CASSLQGAPYNEQFF
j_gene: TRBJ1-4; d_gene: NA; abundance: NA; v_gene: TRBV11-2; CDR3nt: TGTGCCAGCAGCTTAGGGACAGCCAGAAATGAAAAACTGTTTTTT; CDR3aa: CASSLGTARNEKLFF
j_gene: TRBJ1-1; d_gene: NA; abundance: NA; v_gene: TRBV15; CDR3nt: TGTGCCACCAGGGCGGGACGCCTGAACACTGAAGCTTTCTTT; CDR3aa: CATRAGRLNTEAFF
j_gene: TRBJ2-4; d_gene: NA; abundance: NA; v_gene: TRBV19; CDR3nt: TGTGCCAGTAGTTCGGGTCCTGAAACCATTCAGTACTTC; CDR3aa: CASSSGPETIQYF
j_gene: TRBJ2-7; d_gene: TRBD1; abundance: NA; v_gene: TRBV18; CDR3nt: TGTGCCAGCTCACGGGGACAGGACGAGACCTACGAGCAGTACTTC; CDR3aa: CASSRGQDETYEQYF
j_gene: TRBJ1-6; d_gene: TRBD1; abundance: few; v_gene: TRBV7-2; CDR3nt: TGTGCCAGCAGCTTAAGGGGACAGGGAATGTCACCCCTCCACTTT; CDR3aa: CASSLRGQGMSPLHF
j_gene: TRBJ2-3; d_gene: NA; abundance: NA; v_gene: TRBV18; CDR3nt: TGTGCCAGCACCCCGGCGCAGGGGATAGATACGCAGTATTTT; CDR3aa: CASTPAQGIDTQYF
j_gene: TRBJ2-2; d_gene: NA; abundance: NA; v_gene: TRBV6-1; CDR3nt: TGTGCCAGCAGTGAAAGGATAGCTCCAACCGGCACCGGGGAGCTGTTTTTT; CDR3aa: CASSERIAPTGTGELFF
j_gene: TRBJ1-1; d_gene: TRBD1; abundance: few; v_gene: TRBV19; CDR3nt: TGTGCCAGTAGTACAGGGACAGGGATTGGCACTGAAGCTTTCTTT; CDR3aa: CASSTGTGIGTEAFF
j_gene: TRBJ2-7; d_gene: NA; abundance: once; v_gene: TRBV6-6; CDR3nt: TGTGCCAGCAGTTCTTGGACAGATACCTACGAGCAGTACTTC; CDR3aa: CASSSWTDTYEQYF
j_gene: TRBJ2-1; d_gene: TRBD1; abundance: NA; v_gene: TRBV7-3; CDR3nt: TGTGCCAGCAGCCCCGGACAGGATTACTACAATGAGCAGTTCTTC; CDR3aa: CASSPGQDYYNEQFF
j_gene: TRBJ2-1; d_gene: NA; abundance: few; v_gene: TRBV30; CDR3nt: TGTGCCTGGTCCCCGAATTTAAATGAGCAGTTCTTC; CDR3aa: CAWSPNLNEQFF
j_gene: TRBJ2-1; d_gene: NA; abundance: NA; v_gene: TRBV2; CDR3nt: TGTGCCAGTGGGGGCAGGGGATTCAATGAGCAGTTCTTC; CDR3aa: CASGGRGFNEQFF
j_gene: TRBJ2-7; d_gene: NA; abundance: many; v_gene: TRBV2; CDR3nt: TGTGCCAGCAGACTACGGATTGTCAGCTCCTACGAGCAGTACTTC; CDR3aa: CASRLRIVSSYEQYF
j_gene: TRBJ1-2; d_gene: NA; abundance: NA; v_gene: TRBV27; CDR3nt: TGTGCCAGCAGTCGAAGCCCGGGGGGTGGTGGCTACACCTTC; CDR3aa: CASSRSPGGGGYTF
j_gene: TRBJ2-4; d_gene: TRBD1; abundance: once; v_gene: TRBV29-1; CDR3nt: TGCAGCGTTGACACAGGGGGCTTTGACCTAGCCAAAAACATTCAGTACTTC; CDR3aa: CSVDTGGFDLAKNIQYF
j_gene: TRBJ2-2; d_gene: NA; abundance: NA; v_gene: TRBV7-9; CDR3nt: TGTGCCGTACGGGGGAATGCGAACACCGGGGAGCTGTTTTTT; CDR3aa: CAVRGNANTGELFF
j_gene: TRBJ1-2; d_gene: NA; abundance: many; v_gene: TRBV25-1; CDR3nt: TGTGCCAGCAGTGAATATCAAGGGTATGGCTACACCTTC; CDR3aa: CASSEYQGYGYTF
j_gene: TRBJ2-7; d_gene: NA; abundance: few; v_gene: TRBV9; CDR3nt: TGTGCCAGCAGCGGTAAAATGTGGGATGGGGAGCAGTACTTC; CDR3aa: CASSGKMWDGEQYF
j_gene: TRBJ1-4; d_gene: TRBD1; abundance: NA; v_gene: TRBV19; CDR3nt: TGTGCCAGTAGTATCTTACCGGGACAGGGGGATGAAAAACTGTTTTTT; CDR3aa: CASSILPGQGDEKLFF
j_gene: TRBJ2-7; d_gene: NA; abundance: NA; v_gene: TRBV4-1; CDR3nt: TGCGCCAGCAGCTCACAATACGAGCAGTACTTC; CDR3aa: CASSSQYEQYF
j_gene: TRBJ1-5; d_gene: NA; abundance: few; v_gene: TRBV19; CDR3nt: TGTGCCAGTAAAAGGCCAGGCCCGCGTCAGCCCCAGCATTTT; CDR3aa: CASKRPGPRQPQHF
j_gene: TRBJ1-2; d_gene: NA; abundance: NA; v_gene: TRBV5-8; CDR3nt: TGTGCCAGCAGCTTGGCCCAGGGATTCAACTATGGCTACACCTTC; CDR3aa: CASSLAQGFNYGYTF